The clone carrying this TCR beta chain turned up a few times. What it binds is unknown. This sample stems from a study of post-analysis software for immune sequencing data. Notes on the study in general: Compared against controls, patients with multiple sclerosis displayed significantly lower normalized Chao1 diversity. Higher frequency in patients than in controls was seen for five TRBV segments, with TRBV5-6, TRBV5-1 and TRBV20-1 among them.

The CDR3 loop spans 17 amino acids. J lost 6 bases, V lost 1 base, and 11 bases had no gene match. Looked up from germline, CDR1 is KGHDR and CDR2 is SFDVKD. Tagging with unique molecular identifiers was a feature of the TCR beta cDNA libraries. Input populations of roughly 0.95 to 10 million T cells gave rise to some 500,000 cDNA molecules. TCRdb used MiXCR to reprocess the PCR reads, holding one entry per CDR3 protein. This sample has about 770,000 distinct CDR3 sequences, with 35% to 55% found just once. This chain connects TRBV24-1 to TRBJ2-1, with 7 positions matching TRBD2. The sequence derives from a girl aged 5-17 years with multiple sclerosis. The sequencing sample was made of blood. The CDR3 spells CATSDFRLAERRNEQFF. The CDR3 bases are TGTGCCACCAGTGATTTCCGGCTAGCGGAGCGGCGCAATGAGCAGTTCTTC.